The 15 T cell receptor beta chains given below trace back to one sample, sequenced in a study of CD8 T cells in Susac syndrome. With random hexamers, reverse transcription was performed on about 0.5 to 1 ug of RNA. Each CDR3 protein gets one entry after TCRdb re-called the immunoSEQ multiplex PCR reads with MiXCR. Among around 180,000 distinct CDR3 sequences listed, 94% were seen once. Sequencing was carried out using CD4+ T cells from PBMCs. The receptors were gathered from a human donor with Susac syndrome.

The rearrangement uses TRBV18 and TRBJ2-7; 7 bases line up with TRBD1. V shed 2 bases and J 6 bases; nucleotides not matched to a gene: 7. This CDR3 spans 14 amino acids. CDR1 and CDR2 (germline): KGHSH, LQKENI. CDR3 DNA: TGTGCCAGCTCACCATTGGAACAGGGGACCGAGCAGTACTTC. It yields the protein CASSPLEQGTEQYF.

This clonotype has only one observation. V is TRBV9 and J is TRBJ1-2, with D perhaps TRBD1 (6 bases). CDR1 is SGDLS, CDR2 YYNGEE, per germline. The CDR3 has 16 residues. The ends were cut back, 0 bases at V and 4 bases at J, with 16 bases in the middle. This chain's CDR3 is CASSVASTGGFYGYTF. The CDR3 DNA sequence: TGTGCCAGCAGCGTAGCTTCGACAGGAGGTTTCTATGGCTACACCTTC.

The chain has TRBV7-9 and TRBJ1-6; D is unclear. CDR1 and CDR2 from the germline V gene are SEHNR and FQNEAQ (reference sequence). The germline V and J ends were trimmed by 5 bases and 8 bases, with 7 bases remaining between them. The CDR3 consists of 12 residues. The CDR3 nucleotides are TGTGCCAGCAGCCCGCGAGATTCACCCCTCCACTTT. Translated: CASSPRDSPLHF.

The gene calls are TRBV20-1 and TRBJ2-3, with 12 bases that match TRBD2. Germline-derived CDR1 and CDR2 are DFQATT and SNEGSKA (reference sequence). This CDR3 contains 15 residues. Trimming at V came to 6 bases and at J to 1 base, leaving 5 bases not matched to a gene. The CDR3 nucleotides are TGCAGTGCAGCTAGCGGGGGGGTCGGCACAGATACGCAGTATTTT. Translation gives CSAASGGVGTDTQYF.

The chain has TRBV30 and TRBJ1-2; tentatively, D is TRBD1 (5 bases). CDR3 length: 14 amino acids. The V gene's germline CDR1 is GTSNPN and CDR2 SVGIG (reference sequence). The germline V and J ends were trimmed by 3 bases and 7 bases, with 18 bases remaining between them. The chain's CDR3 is CAWSRRDGAVGYTF. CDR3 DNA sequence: TGTGCCTGGAGCCGTCGGGACGGCGCCGTTGGCTACACCTTC.

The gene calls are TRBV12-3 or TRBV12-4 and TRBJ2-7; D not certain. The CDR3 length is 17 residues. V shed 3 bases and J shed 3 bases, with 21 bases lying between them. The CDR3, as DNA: TGTGCCAGCAGTTTCAGAAGGGTCCCCTCCGCCGGCTACGAGCAGTACTTC. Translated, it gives CASSFRRVPSAGYEQYF.

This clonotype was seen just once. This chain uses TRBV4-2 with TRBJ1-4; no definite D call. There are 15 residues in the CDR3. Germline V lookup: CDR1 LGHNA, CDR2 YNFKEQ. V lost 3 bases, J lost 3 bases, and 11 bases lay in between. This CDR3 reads CASSQEQTPNEKLFF. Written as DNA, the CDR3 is TGTGCCAGCAGCCAGGAACAGACGCCTAATGAAAAACTGTTTTTT.

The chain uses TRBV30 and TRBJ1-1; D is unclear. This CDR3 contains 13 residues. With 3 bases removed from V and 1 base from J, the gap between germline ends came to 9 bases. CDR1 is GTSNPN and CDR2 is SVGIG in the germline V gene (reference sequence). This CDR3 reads CAWSQTPNTEAFF. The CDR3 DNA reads TGTGCCTGGAGCCAGACACCGAACACTGAAGCTTTCTTT.

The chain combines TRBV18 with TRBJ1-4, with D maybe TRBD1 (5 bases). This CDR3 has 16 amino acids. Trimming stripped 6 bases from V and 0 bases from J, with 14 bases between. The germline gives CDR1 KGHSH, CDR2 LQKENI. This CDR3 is CASSPRQPATNEKLFF. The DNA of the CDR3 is TGTGCCAGCTCTCCTAGACAGCCTGCAACTAATGAAAAACTGTTTTTT. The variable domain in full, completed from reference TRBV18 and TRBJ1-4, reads NAGVMQNPRHLVRRRGQEARLRCSPMKGHSHVYWYRQLPEEGLKFMVYLQKENIIDESGMPKERFSAEFPKEGPSILRIQQVVRGDSAAYFCASSPRQPATNEKLFFGSGTQLSVL.

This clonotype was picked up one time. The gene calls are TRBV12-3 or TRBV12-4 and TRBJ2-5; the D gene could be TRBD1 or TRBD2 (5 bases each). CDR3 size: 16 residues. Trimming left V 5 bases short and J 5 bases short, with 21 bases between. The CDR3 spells CASSLLGTSGRETQYF. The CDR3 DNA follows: TGTGCCAGCAGTCTCCTAGGGACCTCCGGACGGGAGACCCAGTACTTC.

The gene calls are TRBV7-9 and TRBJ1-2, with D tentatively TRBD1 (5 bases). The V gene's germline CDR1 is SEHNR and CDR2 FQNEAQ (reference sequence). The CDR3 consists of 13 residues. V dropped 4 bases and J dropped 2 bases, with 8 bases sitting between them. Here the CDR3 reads CASSSRENYGYTF. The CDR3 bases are TGTGCCAGCAGCTCCAGGGAAAACTATGGCTACACCTTC.

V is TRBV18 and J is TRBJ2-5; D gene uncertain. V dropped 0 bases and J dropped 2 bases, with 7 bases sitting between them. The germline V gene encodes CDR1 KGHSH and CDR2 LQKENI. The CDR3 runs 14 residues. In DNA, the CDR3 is TGTGCCAGCTCACCACCACGGCAGCAAGAGACCCAGTACTTC. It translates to CASSPPRQQETQYF.

CDR3 amino acids: CASSLDFQETQYF. The CDR3, as DNA: TGTGCCAGCAGCTTAGACTTCCAAGAGACCCAGTACTTC. The V gene is TRBV11-2, the J gene TRBJ2-5; no clear D. Deletions cut 0 bases from V and 1 base from J, with 3 bases between. CDR1 and CDR2 from the germline V gene are SGHAT and FQNNGV. There are 13 residues in the CDR3.

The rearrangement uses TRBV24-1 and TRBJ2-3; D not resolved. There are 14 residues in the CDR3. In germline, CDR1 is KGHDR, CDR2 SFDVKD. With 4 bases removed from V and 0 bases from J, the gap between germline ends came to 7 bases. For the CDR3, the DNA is TGTGCCACCAGTGACCCCGGGAGCACAGATACGCAGTATTTT. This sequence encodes CATSDPGSTDTQYF.

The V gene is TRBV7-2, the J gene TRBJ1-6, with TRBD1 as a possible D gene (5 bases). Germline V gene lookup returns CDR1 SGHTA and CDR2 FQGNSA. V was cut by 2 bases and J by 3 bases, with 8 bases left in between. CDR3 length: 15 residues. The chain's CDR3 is CASSLKTVYNSPLHF. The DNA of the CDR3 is TGTGCCAGCAGCTTAAAGACAGTCTATAATTCACCCCTCCACTTT.